Listed below are T cell receptor beta chains from one sample, sequenced in a study of shared clonotypes between healthy human individuals. Sequenced by immunoSEQ multiplex PCR; TCRdb stores in-frame clones only, minus some. Of 780,000 or so clones in the sample, 55% to 75% were seen once. Source material: memory CD4+ T cells sorted from blood. The receptors were gathered from a woman aged 25 to 39 in good health. Each CDR3 is given with its conserved first and last residue. The order of the fields is D gene, J gene, CDR3 length, V gene, clone size, CDR3 DNA, CDR3 protein. The D gene is left open where the match is weak. Not every row has a clone size; where given, it reads once, few, many or a size class.

d_call: NA
j_call: TRBJ1-5
cdr3_length: 15
v_call: TRBV2
clone_size: many
cdr3_nt: TGTGCCAGCAGTGAAGATGCAGGAAGCAATCAGCCCCAGCATTTT
cdr3_aa: CASSEDAGSNQPQHF

d_call: NA
j_call: TRBJ1-4
cdr3_length: 13
v_call: TRBV5-4
clone_size: NA
cdr3_nt: TGTGCCAGCAGCTCGGACTTTAATGAAAAACTGTTTTTT
cdr3_aa: CASSSDFNEKLFF

d_call: TRBD1
j_call: TRBJ1-1
cdr3_length: 11
v_call: TRBV5-1
clone_size: NA
cdr3_nt: TGCGCCAGCAGCTTCGGACAGGCGGCTTTCTTT
cdr3_aa: CASSFGQAAFF

d_call: NA
j_call: TRBJ1-3
cdr3_length: 17
v_call: TRBV4-2
clone_size: NA
cdr3_nt: TGTGCCAGCAGCCAAGATGGTGGCAGGGGTTCTGGAAACACCATATATTTT
cdr3_aa: CASSQDGGRGSGNTIYF

d_call: NA
j_call: TRBJ2-7
cdr3_length: 14
v_call: TRBV4-2
clone_size: NA
cdr3_nt: TGTGCCAGCAGCCAAGATTGGAGTTTCTACGAGCAGTACTTC
cdr3_aa: CASSQDWSFYEQYF

d_call: TRBD1
j_call: TRBJ2-5
cdr3_length: 15
v_call: TRBV11-3
clone_size: once
cdr3_nt: TGTGCCAGCAGCTTAGGGGACAGGGAGGAAGAGACCCAGTACTTC
cdr3_aa: CASSLGDREEETQYF

d_call: NA
j_call: TRBJ2-3
cdr3_length: 14
v_call: TRBV5-1
clone_size: once
cdr3_nt: TGCGCCAGCAAATCGGGCGCGACCACAGATACGCAGTATTTT
cdr3_aa: CASKSGATTDTQYF

d_call: NA
j_call: TRBJ2-1
cdr3_length: 16
v_call: TRBV7-6
clone_size: NA
cdr3_nt: TGTGCCAGCAGCCCAAAACTCGGGGGAGGGGGCAATGAGCAGTTCTTC
cdr3_aa: CASSPKLGGGGNEQFF

d_call: NA
j_call: TRBJ1-2
cdr3_length: 11
v_call: TRBV20-1
clone_size: NA
cdr3_nt: TGCAGTGTAGATCCTAACTATGGCTACACCTTC
cdr3_aa: CSVDPNYGYTF

d_call: TRBD1
j_call: TRBJ1-3
cdr3_length: 14
v_call: TRBV28
clone_size: few
cdr3_nt: TGTGCCAGCAGTACCGGACAGGGTAGAAACACCATATATTTT
cdr3_aa: CASSTGQGRNTIYF

d_call: NA
j_call: TRBJ2-7
cdr3_length: 15
v_call: TRBV7-6
clone_size: few
cdr3_nt: TGTGCCAGCAGCTTAGCGGAACTAGCAGCCTACGAGCAGTACTTC
cdr3_aa: CASSLAELAAYEQYF

d_call: NA
j_call: TRBJ1-2
cdr3_length: 16
v_call: TRBV4-2
clone_size: NA
cdr3_nt: TGTGCCAGCAGCAAATACACAGGATTGATTAACTATGGCTACACCTTC
cdr3_aa: CASSKYTGLINYGYTF

d_call: TRBD1
j_call: TRBJ2-7
cdr3_length: 15
v_call: TRBV19
clone_size: NA
cdr3_nt: TGTGCCAGTAGTTCGCTCAGGACAGGAACCTACGAGCAGTACTTC
cdr3_aa: CASSSLRTGTYEQYF

d_call: NA
j_call: TRBJ1-4
cdr3_length: 14
v_call: TRBV6-6
clone_size: NA
cdr3_nt: TGTGCCAGCAGTTACGGTCAGAGAAGGGAAAAACTGTTTTTT
cdr3_aa: CASSYGQRREKLFF

d_call: NA
j_call: TRBJ1-1
cdr3_length: 13
v_call: TRBV7-9
clone_size: NA
cdr3_nt: TGTGCCAGCAGGGTGACCCTTAACACTGAAGCTTTCTTT
cdr3_aa: CASRVTLNTEAFF

d_call: TRBD1
j_call: TRBJ1-2
cdr3_length: 13
v_call: TRBV11-3
clone_size: few
cdr3_nt: TGTGCCAGCAGCTCGACAGGGGGCTATGGCTACACCTTC
cdr3_aa: CASSSTGGYGYTF

d_call: NA
j_call: TRBJ2-7
cdr3_length: 14
v_call: TRBV14
clone_size: once
cdr3_nt: TGTGCCAGCAGCCGTTTACAGGACATACACGAGCAGTACTTC
cdr3_aa: CASSRLQDIHEQYF

d_call: TRBD2
j_call: TRBJ2-5
cdr3_length: 15
v_call: TRBV28
clone_size: few
cdr3_nt: TGTGCCAGCAGTCCGACTAGCGGGAAAGTCGAGACCCAGTACTTC
cdr3_aa: CASSPTSGKVETQYF

d_call: TRBD2
j_call: TRBJ2-1
cdr3_length: 18
v_call: TRBV11-2
clone_size: many
cdr3_nt: TGTGCCAGCAGCTTAGGGACTAGCGGGAGAAGAATCGGAAATGAGCAGTTCTTC
cdr3_aa: CASSLGTSGRRIGNEQFF

d_call: NA
j_call: TRBJ1-4
cdr3_length: 13
v_call: TRBV30
clone_size: NA
cdr3_nt: TGTGCCTGGAGTGTGGGGGGGACACGGAGGCTGTTTTTT
cdr3_aa: CAWSVGGTRRLFF

d_call: TRBD2
j_call: TRBJ2-7
cdr3_length: 16
v_call: TRBV4-1
clone_size: NA
cdr3_nt: TGCGCCAGCAGCCAATCCCCTAGCGGGATAGACTACGAGCAGTACTTC
cdr3_aa: CASSQSPSGIDYEQYF

d_call: NA
j_call: TRBJ2-1
cdr3_length: 15
v_call: TRBV6-6
clone_size: once
cdr3_nt: TGTGCCAGCAGTTGGGGCACCGGGACGGACAATGAGCAGTTCTTC
cdr3_aa: CASSWGTGTDNEQFF

d_call: TRBD1
j_call: TRBJ2-7
cdr3_length: 16
v_call: TRBV6-1
clone_size: NA
cdr3_nt: TGTGCCAGCAGTGACGAGGAACAGGGGGTACCCTACGAGCAGTACTTC
cdr3_aa: CASSDEEQGVPYEQYF

d_call: NA
j_call: TRBJ1-2
cdr3_length: 14
v_call: TRBV5-4
clone_size: NA
cdr3_nt: TGTGCCAGCAGTTTGACTGACCTCGGCTATGGCTACACCTTC
cdr3_aa: CASSLTDLGYGYTF

d_call: NA
j_call: TRBJ1-4
cdr3_length: 14
v_call: TRBV6-1
clone_size: NA
cdr3_nt: TGTGCCAGCAGTGAAAGTAGGGGAAATGAAAAACTGTTTTTT
cdr3_aa: CASSESRGNEKLFF

d_call: NA
j_call: TRBJ2-2
cdr3_length: 14
v_call: TRBV4-1
clone_size: NA
cdr3_nt: TGCGCCAGCAGCCAGGACGGCGGGGCCGGGGAGCTGTTTTTT
cdr3_aa: CASSQDGGAGELFF

d_call: TRBD1
j_call: TRBJ1-1
cdr3_length: 13
v_call: TRBV7-9
clone_size: NA
cdr3_nt: TGTGCCAGCAGCCTGACAGGGGACACTGAAGCTTTCTTT
cdr3_aa: CASSLTGDTEAFF

d_call: TRBD1
j_call: TRBJ2-2
cdr3_length: 18
v_call: TRBV5-4
clone_size: NA
cdr3_nt: TGTGCCAGCAGCCCGGCCTCCGGGACAGGGCCGAACACCGGGGAGCTGTTTTTT
cdr3_aa: CASSPASGTGPNTGELFF

d_call: TRBD2
j_call: TRBJ2-7
cdr3_length: 17
v_call: TRBV30
clone_size: few
cdr3_nt: TGTGCCTGGAGTGTACTATGCATTGGACTAGCGGTCGACGAGCAGTACTTC
cdr3_aa: CAWSVLCIGLAVDEQYF

d_call: NA
j_call: TRBJ2-3
cdr3_length: 13
v_call: TRBV18
clone_size: NA
cdr3_nt: TGTGCCAGCTCACCTGGTAGCACAGATACGCAGTATTTT
cdr3_aa: CASSPGSTDTQYF

d_call: NA
j_call: TRBJ2-5
cdr3_length: 15
v_call: TRBV27
clone_size: NA
cdr3_nt: TGTGCCAGCAGTTTAGCCTCCGGGACTGGGAGGACCCAGTACTTC
cdr3_aa: CASSLASGTGRTQYF

d_call: NA
j_call: TRBJ1-3
cdr3_length: 15
v_call: TRBV25-1
clone_size: NA
cdr3_nt: TGTGCCAGCAGTGCCCAGGGTGAAGTTGGAAACACCATATATTTT
cdr3_aa: CASSAQGEVGNTIYF

d_call: NA
j_call: TRBJ1-2
cdr3_length: 16
v_call: TRBV11-2
clone_size: NA
cdr3_nt: TGTGCCAGCAGCTCCCCAATGGGGGGGGGCACCTATGGCTACACCTTC
cdr3_aa: CASSSPMGGGTYGYTF

d_call: NA
j_call: TRBJ1-2
cdr3_length: 13
v_call: TRBV28
clone_size: NA
cdr3_nt: TGTGCCAGCAGTTTAGACGGGGATTACGGCTACACCTTC
cdr3_aa: CASSLDGDYGYTF

d_call: TRBD1
j_call: TRBJ2-1
cdr3_length: 14
v_call: TRBV18
clone_size: NA
cdr3_nt: TGTGCCAGCTCACCAAGGACAGGGGATGATGAGCAGTTCTTC
cdr3_aa: CASSPRTGDDEQFF

d_call: NA
j_call: TRBJ1-1
cdr3_length: 14
v_call: TRBV4-1
clone_size: NA
cdr3_nt: TGCGCCAGCAGCCAGGTTGATTTGAACACTGAAGCTTTCTTT
cdr3_aa: CASSQVDLNTEAFF

d_call: NA
j_call: TRBJ2-7
cdr3_length: 12
v_call: TRBV19
clone_size: NA
cdr3_nt: TGTGCCAGTAGTGTAGGGGCCTACGAGCAGTACTTC
cdr3_aa: CASSVGAYEQYF

d_call: NA
j_call: TRBJ2-7
cdr3_length: 12
v_call: TRBV6-5
clone_size: NA
cdr3_nt: TGTGCCAGCGGGTCCAAGGGGTACGAGCAGTACTTC
cdr3_aa: CASGSKGYEQYF

d_call: NA
j_call: TRBJ1-4
cdr3_length: 15
v_call: TRBV7-2
clone_size: NA
cdr3_nt: TGTGCCAGCAGCTGGCAACCAGGACAGTGGGAAAAACTGTTTTTT
cdr3_aa: CASSWQPGQWEKLFF

d_call: NA
j_call: TRBJ2-4
cdr3_length: 15
v_call: TRBV28
clone_size: NA
cdr3_nt: TGTGCCAGCAGTTTACACAGGCCTTCCAAAAACATTCAGTACTTC
cdr3_aa: CASSLHRPSKNIQYF

d_call: NA
j_call: TRBJ2-3
cdr3_length: 14
v_call: TRBV2
clone_size: NA
cdr3_nt: TGTGCCAGCAGTTCGATCGCAAGCTTGGGTACGCAGTATTTT
cdr3_aa: CASSSIASLGTQYF

d_call: NA
j_call: TRBJ2-5
cdr3_length: 17
v_call: TRBV19
clone_size: NA
cdr3_nt: TGTGCCAGTAGTATAGGGATCACGGCAGGGTCCCCAGAGACCCAGTACTTC
cdr3_aa: CASSIGITAGSPETQYF

d_call: TRBD1
j_call: TRBJ2-6
cdr3_length: 19
v_call: TRBV11-2
clone_size: NA
cdr3_nt: TGTGCCAGCAGCCCCCTAGGGGGACAGGGCCGCTCTGGGGCCAACGTCCTGACTTTC
cdr3_aa: CASSPLGGQGRSGANVLTF